These 25 T cell receptor beta chains were all obtained from the same sample, sequenced in a study of low-dose radiotherapy and immunotherapy resistance in tumors (dated by TCRdb to between 2021 and 2023). The time point label, read with the paper, signifies: before trial treatment. For sequencing, an Illumina HiSeq 2500 was employed. First-strand cDNA was synthesized using Superscript III and a set of TRAV- and TRBV-specific primers, so that both TCRalpha and TCRbeta chains were covered. TCRs were amplified with Phusion for approximately 19 PCR cycles using a constant-region primer together with the adapter attached to the V primers. The public reads were quality trimmed at Q25 with fastp and then assembled into clones with MiXCR by TCRdb, keeping productive beta chains. CDR3 protein sequences are deduplicated, and each keeps its most common genes and DNA. This sample lists around 90,000 distinct CDR3 sequences; 15% to 20% were detected once. The ten biggest clones cover over 4.5% of the sample.

Sequenced here: PBMCs, sampled before treatment. Receptors originate from a male donor with prostate cancer.

Many counts were recorded for this clonotype. The V call is TRBV7-2, the J call TRBJ2-7; D unresolved. Trimming shortened V by 8 bases and J by 5 bases, and 16 bases separated the two germline ends. The length of the CDR3 is 13 residues. The germline V gene has CDR1 SGHTA and CDR2 FQGNSA. The CDR3 DNA sequence: TGTGCCAGCCGCCCGCCGTGGGAAGACGAGCAGTACTTC. This sequence encodes CASRPPWEDEQYF.

This clonotype was found many times. CDR3 bases: TGCGCCAGCAGTGAGGTGGTAGCGGGAGCTCACGGGGAGCTGTTTTTT. Its translation is CASSEVVAGAHGELFF. The chain uses TRBV10-2 and TRBJ2-2, with 9 bases fitting TRBD2. After removal of 2 bases from V and 7 bases from J, the junction contained 8 bases not matched to a gene. Looked up from germline, CDR1 is WSHSY and CDR2 is SAAADI. The CDR3 totals 16 residues.

Details on this clonotype: This may be a read error: a much more frequent sequence differs by one nucleotide. J is TRBJ2-7 and V is TRBV19; tentatively, D is TRBD1 (5 bases). Trimming removed 5 bases from V and 3 bases from J, with 11 bases in between. The CDR3 contains 13 residues. In germline, CDR1 is LNHDA, CDR2 SQIVND (reference sequence). The CDR3 DNA follows: TGTGCCAGTAGTGAAGGGGCGAGCTACGAGCAGTACTTC. Protein product: CASSEGASYEQYF.

Ten or more counts support this clonotype. This sequence joins TRBV28 and TRBJ1-5; D might be TRBD1 (6 bases). CDR1 is MDHEN, CDR2 SYDVKM, per germline. With 6 bases removed from V and 1 base from J, the gap between germline ends came to 19 bases. The CDR3 covers 17 residues. DNA of the CDR3: TGTGCCAGCAGCCGCTCTTTAGGGGGGGTAAGCAATCAGCCCCAGCATTTT. Encoded protein: CASSRSLGGVSNQPQHF.

A note on this clonotype: A far larger clone is off by one base, so a read error is likely. V is TRBV23-1 and J is TRBJ2-7, with TRBD1 identical over 8 bases. TRBV23-1 is marked as an open reading frame, function uncertain. The V segment lost 4 bases and the J segment 7 bases; nucleotides outside the gene matches: 24. The CDR3 runs to 19 residues. The CDR3 is CASSLCCFDRGPPYNEQYF. CDR3 nucleotides: TGCGCCAGCAGTCTATGTTGCTTCGACAGGGGCCCCCCCTACAATGAGCAGTACTTC.

The table lists this clonotype with many counts. The chain combines TRBV12-3 or TRBV12-4 with TRBJ2-6; tentative D call: TRBD2 (7 bases). The CDR3 runs to 17 residues. V was shortened by 3 bases and J by 3 bases, with 15 bases between the two germline ends. Written as DNA, the CDR3 is TGTGCCAGCAGTTTCTTAAGGGGGAGGGTTGGGGCCAACGTCCTGACTTTC. This codes for CASSFLRGRVGANVLTF.

This clonotype was seen many times. Here the CDR3 reads CASSPARDIWNTGELFF. CDR3 in DNA: TGTGCCAGCAGCCCGGCCCGGGACATCTGGAACACCGGGGAGCTGTTTTTT. The chain carries TRBV5-8 and TRBJ2-2, with D perhaps matching TRBD1 (6 bases). CDR3 length: 17 amino acids. CDR1 and CDR2 from the germline V gene are SGHTS and YDEGEE. V lost 4 bases to trimming and J lost 1 base, with 17 bases between them. Full variable domain (rest looked up from reference TRBV5-8 and TRBJ2-2): EAGVTQSPTHLIKTRGQQATLRCSPISGHTSVYWYQQALGLGLQFLLWYDEGEERNRGNFPPRFSGRQFPNYSSELNVNALELEDSALYLCASSPARDIWNTGELFFGEGSRLTVL.

This clonotype has more than one count but fewer than ten. The chain recombines TRBV3-1 with TRBJ2-2, with D possibly being TRBD1 or TRBD2 (6 bases each). Germline lookup yields CDR1 LGHDT and CDR2 YNNKEL (reference sequence). Trimming pared 1 base from V and 0 bases from J, leaving 12 bases between. The CDR3 is 17 amino acids. The CDR3 loop is CASSQVGGGTNTGELFF. The CDR3 region has the DNA TGTGCCAGCAGCCAAGTCGGGGGCGGAACGAACACCGGGGAGCTGTTTTTT.

This clonotype occurred many times. The chain joins TRBV27 to TRBJ1-5; the match to TRBD1 covers 8 bases. The CDR3 has 17 amino acids. J lost 1 base, V lost 0 bases, and 5 bases had no gene match. Looked up from germline, CDR1 is MNHEY and CDR2 is SMNVEV (reference sequence). The CDR3 region is CASSLSYRGGSNQPQHF. The DNA of the CDR3 is TGTGCCAGCAGTTTATCATACAGGGGGGGGAGCAATCAGCCCCAGCATTTT.

By frequency in the sample, this clonotype is medium-sized. The chain has TRBV7-9 and TRBJ2-1, with TRBD1 matching 8 bases. Germline lookup yields CDR1 SEHNR and CDR2 FQNEAQ (reference sequence). The CDR3 loop spans 14 amino acids. The ends lost 5 bases at V and 5 bases at J; junction bases unmatched: 5. CDR3 in amino acids: CASSLTQGDNEQFF. The CDR3, as DNA: TGTGCCAGCAGCCTGACACAGGGGGACAATGAGCAGTTCTTC.

This clonotype has at least ten counts. The rearrangement joins TRBV9 to TRBJ1-1; D is unresolved. From germline, CDR1 is SGDLS and CDR2 YYNGEE. The CDR3 runs 13 residues. V lost 0 bases and J 4 bases, leaving 7 bases between the germline ends. Here the CDR3 DNA reads TGTGCCAGCAGCGTAGGGCAGGCCACTGAAGCTTTCTTT. Protein product: CASSVGQATEAFF.

In this sample, this clonotype turned up many times. The genes are TRBV21-1 and TRBJ1-2; the D call in the table, TRBD1, was not verified against the DNA. TRBV21-1 is reported as a pseudogene. This CDR3 is 18 amino acids long. CDR3 region: CASSAQTFRGLQEGGYTF. The DNA of the CDR3 is TGTGCCAGCAGCGCCCAAACCTTCAGGGGGCTTCAAGAAGGTGGCTACACCTTC.

About this clonotype itself: A far larger clone is a single base away, which makes a read error likely. The CDR3 protein is CASSLDPGSYEQFF. In DNA, the CDR3 is TGTGCCAGCAGCTTGGATCCTGGATCCTACGAGCAGTTCTTC. The genes are TRBV5-5 and TRBJ2-1; D ambiguous. Germline V gene data show CDR1 as SGHKS and CDR2 as YYEKEE (reference sequence). This CDR3 comprises 14 residues. Trimming pared 0 bases from V and 10 bases from J, leaving 14 bases between.

This clonotype was observed many times. The chain joins TRBV5-6 to TRBJ2-3; 8 nucleotides align to TRBD2. CDR1 SGHDT and CDR2 YYEEEE come from the germline V gene. Trimming removed 4 bases from V and 0 bases from J; junction bases left unmatched: 7. The CDR3 length is 16 residues. CDR3 coding DNA: TGTGCCAGCAGCCTAGGACTAGCTGCGAGCACAGATACGCAGTATTTT. This codes for CASSLGLAASTDTQYF.

This clonotype was observed a single time. J is TRBJ2-7 and V is TRBV6-2 or TRBV6-3, with D possibly being TRBD1 (5 bases). The V end was cut by 7 bases, the J end by 1 base, with 26 bases between. From germline, CDR1 is MNHEY and CDR2 SVGEGT. The CDR3 totals 18 residues. CDR3 region: CASTQLGFDSWASYEQYF. The DNA of the CDR3 is TGTGCCAGCACCCAACTCGGTTTCGACAGCTGGGCGTCCTACGAGCAGTACTTC.

This clonotype appeared many times. V and J are TRBV2 and TRBJ2-1; 9 bases fit TRBD2. Trimming took 8 bases from V and 6 from J; bases not matched to a gene: 14. CDR3 length equals 16 residues. Germline CDR1 is SNHLY and CDR2 is FYNNEI. The CDR3 region is CASHRLAAPMGNEQFF. The CDR3 coding sequence is TGTGCCAGCCACAGACTAGCGGCTCCTATGGGCAATGAGCAGTTCTTC.

On this clonotype itself: A far larger clone is one nucleotide away, so this likely arose from a read error. The V call is TRBV13, the J call TRBJ2-1, with 11 bases lining up with TRBD2. This CDR3 has 16 amino acids. Germline CDR1 reads PRHDT; CDR2 reads FYEKMQ (reference sequence). The CDR3 nucleotides read TGTGCCAGCAGCCCCTCGGGGACTAGCGGATACAATGTGCAGTTCTTC. It yields the protein CASSPSGTSGYNVQFF. Full variable domain (outside the CDR3, taken from reference TRBV13 and TRBJ2-1): AAGVIQSPRHLIKEKRETATLKCYPIPRHDTVYWYQQGPGQDPQFLISFYEKMQSDKGSIPDRFSAQQFSDYHSELNMSSLELGDSALYFCASSPSGTSGYNVQFFGPGTRLTVL.

This clonotype appeared many times. V is TRBV19 and J is TRBJ1-5; the match to TRBD1 covers 8 bases. Germline assignment: CDR1 LNHDA and CDR2 SQIVND (reference sequence). CDR3 size: 14 residues. Germline trimming cut 9 bases from V and 6 bases from J; bases unmatched to any gene: 10. The CDR3 coding sequence is TGTGCCAGCCAACGGACAGGGCTGATTCAGCCCCAGCATTTT. As protein: CASQRTGLIQPQHF.

This clonotype was seen many times. V and J are TRBV5-1 and TRBJ2-3, with D uncertain. V was trimmed by 2 bases and J by 5 bases, leaving 15 bases between them. Germline lookup yields CDR1 SGHRS and CDR2 YFSETQ. This CDR3 comprises 15 residues. The CDR3 bases are TGCGCCAGCAGCTTAGGGATTGTCCCTTTAGATACGCAGTATTTT. It is translated as CASSLGIVPLDTQYF. The entire variable domain, with the rest obtained from reference TRBV5-1 and TRBJ2-3, is as follows: KAGVTQTPRYLIKTRGQQVTLSCSPISGHRSVSWYQQTPGQGLQFLFEYFSETQRNKGNFPGRFSGRQFSNSRSEMNVSTLELGDSALYLCASSLGIVPLDTQYFGPGTRLTVL.

This clonotype came up many times. The chain is built from TRBV9 and TRBJ2-7, with TRBD2 identical over 7 bases. Germline values: CDR1 SGDLS, CDR2 YYNGEE. Trimming cost V 4 bases and J 2 bases; bases outside gene matches: 9. This CDR3 contains 15 residues. The CDR3 region has the DNA TGTGCCAGCAGCCCCTGGGGGGGTGGGACCTACGAGCAGTACTTC. Its protein product is CASSPWGGGTYEQYF.

This clonotype has a count of ten or more. The rearrangement links TRBV6-5 to TRBJ1-6, with D possibly TRBD1 on 6 matching bases. Germline V gene data show CDR1 as MNHEY and CDR2 as SVGAGI. The length of the CDR3 is 17 residues. V gave up 6 bases and J gave up 0 bases, with 15 bases separating them. CDR3 nucleotide sequence: TGTGCCAGCAGCGTTAGACAGGAGAGCTCCTATAATTCACCCCTCCACTTT. Protein: CASSVRQESSYNSPLHF.

This clonotype was counted many times. The chain recombines TRBV5-1 with TRBJ1-1; no clear D. Trimming pared 3 bases from V and 1 base from J, leaving 13 bases between. Germline V gene lookup returns CDR1 SGHRS and CDR2 YFSETQ. The CDR3 is made up of 15 amino acids. The CDR3 loop reads CASSSRKQSNTEAFF. CDR3 DNA sequence: TGCGCCAGCAGCTCTCGTAAGCAGTCGAACACTGAAGCTTTCTTT.

This clonotype was detected many times. The chain has TRBV20-1 and TRBJ2-5; D might be TRBD2 (6 bases). The CDR3 has 14 residues. Between the trimmed V and J ends, which lost 5 bases and 2 bases, there was a span of 15 bases. From germline, CDR1 is DFQATT and CDR2 SNEGSKA (reference sequence). In nucleotides, the CDR3 is TGCAGTGCTTCAGATGGGAGGAGGCAAGAGACCCAGTACTTC. This encodes CSASDGRRQETQYF.

This clonotype was recorded at least ten times. The chain couples TRBV6-5 to TRBJ2-3, with a possible D match to TRBD2 (6 bases). Per the germline V gene, CDR1 is MNHEY and CDR2 is SVGAGI. Trimming removed 4 bases from V and 0 bases from J, with 11 bases in between. The CDR3 runs 15 residues. DNA of the CDR3: TGTGCCAGCAGTTTAGGCGGGGCTAGCACAGATACGCAGTATTTT. This codes for CASSLGGASTDTQYF.

With respect to this clonotype: A far larger clone is only one base removed, so a read error is likely. The V and J genes are TRBV9 and TRBJ1-4; possibly TRBD1 for D (5 bases). This CDR3 is built from 15 residues. Germline CDR1 SGDLS, CDR2 YYNGEE. Trimming left V 4 bases short and J 7 bases short, with 17 bases between. CDR3 loop: CASSTQTEALEKLFF. Here the CDR3 DNA reads TGTGCCAGCAGCACGCAGACAGAGGCCCTTGAAAAACTGTTTTTT. Based on the CDR3 plus reference TRBV9 and TRBJ1-4, the full variable domain is DSGVTQTPKHLITATGQRVTLRCSPRSGDLSVYWYQQSLDQGLQFLIQYYNGEERAKGNILERFSAQQFPDLHSELNLSSLELGDSALYFCASSTQTEALEKLFFGSGTQLSVL.